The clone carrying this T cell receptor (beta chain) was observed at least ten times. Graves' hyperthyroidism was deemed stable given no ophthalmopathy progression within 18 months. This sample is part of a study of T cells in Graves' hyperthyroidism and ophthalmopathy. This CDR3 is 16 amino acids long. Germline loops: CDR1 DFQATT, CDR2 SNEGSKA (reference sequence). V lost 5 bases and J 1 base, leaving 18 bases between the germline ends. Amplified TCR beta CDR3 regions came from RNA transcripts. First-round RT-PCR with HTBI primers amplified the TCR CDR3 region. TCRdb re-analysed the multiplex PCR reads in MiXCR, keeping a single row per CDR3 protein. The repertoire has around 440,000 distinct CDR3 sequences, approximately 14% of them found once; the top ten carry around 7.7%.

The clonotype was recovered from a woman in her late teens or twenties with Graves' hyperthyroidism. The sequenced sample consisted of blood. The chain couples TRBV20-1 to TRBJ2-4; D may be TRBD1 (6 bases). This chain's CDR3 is CSAWDTDVWAKNIQYF. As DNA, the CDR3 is TGCAGTGCTTGGGACACAGACGTTTGGGCCAAAAACATTCAGTACTTC.